A single sample is the source of the 13 T cell receptor beta chains below, sequenced in a study of blood T cells in healthy people across ages. A second PCR of roughly 7 to 11 cycles used a sample-barcoded 5' primer and a J-beta primer mix. In TCRdb, the 5' RACE reads were re-called with MiXCR into one record per CDR3 protein. The sample lists about 510,000 distinct CDR3 sequences, about 28% occurring once. The same sample was also studied in work on T cells of mothers and their children.

Sequencing input: blood. The receptor source for this set is a boy younger than 10 in good health.

V is TRBV15 and J is TRBJ2-5, with no clear D. The CDR3 has 13 amino acids. Germline assignment: CDR1 LNHNV and CDR2 YYDKDF (reference sequence). Trimming stripped 0 bases from V and 7 bases from J, with 9 bases between. The CDR3 protein is CATSRESVWTQYF. CDR3 sequence (DNA): TGTGCCACCAGCAGAGAGTCAGTTTGGACCCAGTACTTC. The variable domain in full, with the rest retrieved from reference TRBV15 and TRBJ2-5, is DAMVIQNPRYQVTQFGKPVTLSCSQTLNHNVMYWYQQKSSQAPKLLFHYYDKDFNNEADTPDNFQSRRPNTSFCFLDIRSPGLGDTAMYLCATSRESVWTQYFGPGTRLLVL.

V usage is TRBV25-1 and J usage is TRBJ2-7; D is unresolved. Germline V gene data show CDR1 as MGHDK and CDR2 as SYGVNS. V gave up 10 bases and J gave up 4 bases, with 8 bases separating them. The CDR3 sequence is 10 residues long. The CDR3 sequence: CATRMYEQYF. The CDR3 coding sequence is TGTGCCACCCGGATGTACGAGCAGTACTTC.

The chain employs TRBV5-1 and TRBJ2-3; a possible D gene is TRBD2 (6 bases). CDR1 is SGHRS, CDR2 YFSETQ, per germline. The CDR3 is made up of 16 amino acids. The V gene lost 5 bases and the J gene lost 1 base, with 17 bases spanning the gap. The CDR3 coding sequence is TGCGCCAGCAGTCTGCTAGGAGGGGCCGGCACAGATACGCAGTATTTT. This encodes CASSLLGGAGTDTQYF.

This clonotype was detected a few times. This chain joins TRBV7-9 and TRBJ2-7, with D maybe TRBD1 (5 bases). This CDR3 has 12 amino acids. V lost 4 bases and J 7 bases, leaving 11 bases between the germline ends. Germline V gene lookup returns CDR1 SEHNR and CDR2 FQNEAQ (reference sequence). CDR3 region: CASSSQRTEQYF. The CDR3 nucleotides read TGTGCCAGCAGCTCCCAAAGGACAGAGCAGTACTTC.

V usage is TRBV5-5 and J usage is TRBJ1-2; tentatively, D is TRBD1 (5 bases). CDR1 is SGHKS, CDR2 YYEKEE, per germline (reference sequence). The V and J ends lost 4 bases and 5 bases respectively, with 15 bases between them. The CDR3 has 14 amino acids. The CDR3 region has the DNA TGTGCCAGCAGCCTGGACCTGGAGGGGTATGGCTACACCTTC. It encodes CASSLDLEGYGYTF. The full variable domain, completed using reference TRBV5-5 and TRBJ1-2, is DAGVTQSPTHLIKTRGQQVTLRCSPISGHKSVSWYQQVLGQGPQFIFQYYEKEERGRGNFPDRFSARQFPNYSSELNVNALLLGDSALYLCASSLDLEGYGYTFGSGTRLTVV.

This clonotype was seen a few times. The chain has TRBV11-2 and TRBJ2-1, with 13 bases lining up with TRBD2. The CDR3 runs to 17 residues. V was pared by 4 bases and J by 0 bases, with 3 bases of the junction left unmatched. Germline-derived CDR1 and CDR2 are SGHAT and FQNNGV. The CDR3 is CASSWTSGGSSYNEQFF. The CDR3 DNA is TGTGCCAGCAGCTGGACTAGCGGGGGTAGCTCCTACAATGAGCAGTTCTTC.

Worth noting for this clonotype: In this CDR3 the conserved last residue, phenylalanine or tryptophan, is missing, so a read error is likely. The limits of the CDR3 on the DNA are not certain, so only TCRdb's listed CDR3 is given. This sequence joins TRBV14 and TRBJ2-5; TRBD2 reflects the table's D call only, with no check against the DNA. The CDR3 has 18 residues if both end residues are counted. From germline, CDR1 is SGHDN and CDR2 FVKESK. CDR3 sequence: CASSQVGVAGMGPSTSGL.

CDR3 loop: CASSFLQGALETQYF. In nucleotides, the CDR3 is TGTGCCAGCAGCTTTCTACAGGGGGCTTTAGAGACCCAGTACTTC. This chain joins TRBV11-2 and TRBJ2-5, with TRBD1 identical over 9 bases. CDR3 length equals 15 residues. Germline values: CDR1 SGHAT, CDR2 FQNNGV. The ends lost 3 bases at V and 4 bases at J; junction bases unmatched: 6.

V usage is TRBV6-2 or TRBV6-3 and J usage is TRBJ2-5; the D is unclear. With 4 bases removed from V and 11 bases from J, the gap between germline ends came to 11 bases. This CDR3 is 11 amino acids long. Germline CDR1 reads MNHEY; CDR2 reads SVGEGT. CDR3 amino acids: CASSSPTLQYF. CDR3 sequence (DNA): TGTGCCAGCAGTTCTCCCACCCTTCAGTACTTC.

V gene TRBV12-3 or TRBV12-4 combines with J gene TRBJ2-5, with TRBD2 matching 7 bases. V shed 5 bases and J 4 bases; nucleotides not matched to a gene: 13. The CDR3 spans 16 residues. The CDR3 nucleotides read TGTGCCAGCAGTCCCGGGGAGGGAGAGTACCCAGAGACCCAGTACTTC. Translation: CASSPGEGEYPETQYF.

The rearrangement joins TRBV7-2 to TRBJ2-6; 10 bases agree with TRBD1. The CDR3 has 20 amino acids. The trim removed 6 bases at V and 0 bases at J, leaving 14 bases unmatched. CDR1 and CDR2 from the germline V gene are SGHTA and FQGNSA. CDR3 DNA: TGTGCCAGCAGAGAGAGGCGGGACAGGGGAAGCTACTCTGGGGCCAACGTCCTGACTTTC. It specifies CASRERRDRGSYSGANVLTF.

CDR3: CASGLGTANGYTF. The CDR3 DNA is TGTGCTAGTGGTTTGGGGACTGCAAATGGCTACACCTTC. V gene TRBV12-5 combines with J gene TRBJ1-2; D is uncertain. This CDR3 comprises 13 residues. Germline V CDR1 and CDR2: LGHNT, FRNRAP. The V end was cut by 1 base, the J end by 6 bases, with 9 bases between.

This chain connects TRBV7-9 to TRBJ2-3; TRBD2 matches at 13 bases. Germline CDR1 and CDR2: SEHNR and FQNEAQ (reference sequence). The CDR3 contains 16 residues. The ends lost 5 bases at V and 1 base at J; junction bases unmatched: 3. The CDR3 sequence is CASSPGTSGGTDTQYF. The DNA for the CDR3 is TGTGCCAGCAGCCCCGGGACTAGCGGGGGCACAGATACGCAGTATTTT.